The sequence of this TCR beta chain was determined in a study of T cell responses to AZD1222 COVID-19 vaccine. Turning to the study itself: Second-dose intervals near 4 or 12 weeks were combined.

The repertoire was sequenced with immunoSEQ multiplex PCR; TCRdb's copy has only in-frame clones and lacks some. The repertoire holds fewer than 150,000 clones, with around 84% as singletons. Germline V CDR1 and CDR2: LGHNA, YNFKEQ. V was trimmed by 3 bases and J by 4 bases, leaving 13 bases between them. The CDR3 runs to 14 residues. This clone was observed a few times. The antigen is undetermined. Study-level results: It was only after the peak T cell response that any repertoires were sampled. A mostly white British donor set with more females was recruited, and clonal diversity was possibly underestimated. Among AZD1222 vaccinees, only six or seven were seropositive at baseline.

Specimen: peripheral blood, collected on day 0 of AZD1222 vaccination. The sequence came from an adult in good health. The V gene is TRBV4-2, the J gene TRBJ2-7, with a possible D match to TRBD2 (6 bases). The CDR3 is CASSHGRGGYEQYF. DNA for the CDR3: TGTGCCAGCAGCCACGGGCGGGGCGGGTACGAGCAGTACTTC.